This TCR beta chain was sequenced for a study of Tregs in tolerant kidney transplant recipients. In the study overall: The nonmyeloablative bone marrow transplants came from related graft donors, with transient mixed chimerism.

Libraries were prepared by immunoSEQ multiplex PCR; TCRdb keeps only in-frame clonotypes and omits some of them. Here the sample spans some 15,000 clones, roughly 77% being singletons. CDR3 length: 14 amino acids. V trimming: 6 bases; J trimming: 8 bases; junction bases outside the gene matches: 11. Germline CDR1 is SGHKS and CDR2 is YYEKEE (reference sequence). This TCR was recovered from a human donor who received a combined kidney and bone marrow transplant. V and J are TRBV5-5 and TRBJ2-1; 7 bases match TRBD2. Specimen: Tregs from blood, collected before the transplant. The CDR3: CASTPFAGDDEQFF. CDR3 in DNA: TGTGCCAGCACCCCCTTCGCGGGAGACGATGAGCAGTTCTTC.